This entry is about one TCR beta chain. Antigen: not known. Libraries were made from TCR beta cDNA, and they carried unique molecular identifiers. It was from roughly 1 to 10 million T cells that about 540,000 cDNA molecules came. TCRdb called the PCR reads again in MiXCR, with one record for every CDR3 protein. Of 350,000 to 500,000 distinct CDR3 sequences detected, 39% appear once; the ten largest clones hold under 9%. The data derive from a study of post-analysis software for immune sequencing data. Study-wide points: Significantly decreased normalized Chao1 diversity was recorded for multiple sclerosis patients relative to controls. TRBV segments more frequent in patients than in controls numbered a few and included TRBV5-6, TRBV5-1 and TRBV20-1. Samples from one preparation batch, clustered by F measure, grouped strongly together.

From germline, CDR1 is SEHNR and CDR2 FQNEAQ (reference sequence). V dropped 4 bases and J dropped 4 bases, with 21 bases sitting between them. The length of the CDR3 is 17 residues. This clonotype was obtained from a girl aged 2 to 10 with multiple sclerosis. The source material was blood. This rearrangement joins TRBV7-9 to TRBJ2-3; D is possibly TRBD1 (6 bases). CDR3 coding DNA: TGTGCCAGCAGCTATCTCCGGGACAAGAAAGGTTCAGATACGCAGTATTTT. This translates into CASSYLRDKKGSDTQYF.